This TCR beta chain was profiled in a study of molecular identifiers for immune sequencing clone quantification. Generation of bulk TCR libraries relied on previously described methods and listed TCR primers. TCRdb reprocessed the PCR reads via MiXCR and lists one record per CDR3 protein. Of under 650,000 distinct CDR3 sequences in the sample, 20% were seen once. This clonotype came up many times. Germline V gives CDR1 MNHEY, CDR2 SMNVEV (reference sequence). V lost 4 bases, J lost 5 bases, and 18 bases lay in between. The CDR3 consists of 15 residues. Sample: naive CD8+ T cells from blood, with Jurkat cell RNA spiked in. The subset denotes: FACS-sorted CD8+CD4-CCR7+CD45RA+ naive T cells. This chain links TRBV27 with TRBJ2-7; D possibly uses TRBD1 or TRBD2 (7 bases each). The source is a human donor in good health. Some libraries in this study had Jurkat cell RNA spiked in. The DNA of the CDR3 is TGTGCCAGCAGTTCAGTGGCAGGGGGGGCTGACGAGCAGTACTTC. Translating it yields CASSSVAGGADEQYF.